This T cell receptor (beta chain) is drawn from a study of shared clonotypes between healthy human individuals. Study context: The composition of the donors was a couple of women and a few men aged 18 to 49. Broader study findings: Deeper or shallower sequencing was expected to change how clonotypes are shared among donors.

Germline CDR1 and CDR2: SQVTM and ANQGSEA. The V segment lost 4 bases and the J segment 4 bases; nucleotides outside the gene matches: 9. This CDR3 is 14 amino acids long. Genomic DNA of each subset was evenly split across several immunoSEQ plates. Original handling: ImmunoSEQ gave junction-only sequences without quality scores, so filtering differed. The method was immunoSEQ multiplex PCR; TCRdb's version includes in-frame clones alone and lacks a portion of them. Clone size and V and J calls were adopted from that table, with D and trimming inferred from the DNA. This sample has approximately 1,500,000 clones, with 95% to 99% found just once. Concerning this clone: Its antigen remains unknown.

The receptor was derived from a man aged 25-40 years in good health. This chain connects TRBV29-1 to TRBJ2-7; 8 positions agree with TRBD2. The sample comprised naive CD4+ T cells sorted from blood. Subset: CD45RA+ positively selected. DNA for the CDR3: TGCAGCGTTGTCCATCGGGAGGGCACTTACGAGCAGTACTTC. It yields the protein CSVVHREGTYEQYF.